The 24 T cell receptor beta chains listed next were all sequenced from one sample in a study of control samples from healthy donors and cancer patients. Produced via immunoSEQ multiplex PCR; TCRdb's table is partial and in-frame only. The sample consists of about 82,000 clones, around 94% of them appearing once. What was sequenced was blood. These TCRs come from a woman younger than 35 in good health.

V gene TRBV3-1 (or the pseudogene TRBV3-2) combines with J gene TRBJ1-4, with 8 bases that match TRBD1. Germline V gives CDR1 LGHDT, CDR2 YNNKEL (reference sequence). Trimming removed 5 bases from V and 3 bases from J; junction bases left unmatched: 5. The CDR3 is 15 amino acids. In DNA form, the CDR3 reads TGTGCCAGCAGCGACAACAGGGGGGCTAATGAAAAACTGTTTTTT. This codes for CASSDNRGANEKLFF.

This clone occurred a few times. The chain combines TRBV7-9 with TRBJ1-1, with unresolved D. There are 12 residues in the CDR3. With 2 bases removed from V and 9 bases from J, the gap between germline ends came to 10 bases. Germline V CDR1 and CDR2: SEHNR, FQNEAQ (reference sequence). The CDR3 region has the DNA TGTGCCAGCAGCTTACCCTTGGGGAAAGCTTTCTTT. This gives the protein CASSLPLGKAFF.

This chain links TRBV6-5 with TRBJ1-1, with D unclear. The CDR3 has 14 residues. Trimming took 8 bases from V and 0 from J, leaving 13 bases between them. Per germline, CDR1 MNHEY and CDR2 SVGAGI. The CDR3 sequence: CASRGRPLNTEAFF. CDR3 nucleotide sequence: TGTGCCAGCCGAGGCCGCCCTTTGAACACTGAAGCTTTCTTT.

The chain links TRBV6-2 or TRBV6-3 to TRBJ2-1, with D tentatively TRBD2 (5 bases). V lost 5 bases and J 9 bases, leaving 17 bases between the germline ends. Looked up from germline, CDR1 is MNHEY and CDR2 is SVGEGT. The CDR3 runs 14 residues. The CDR3 DNA is TGTGCCAGCAGTAGCTTAGCGCCTCATCCTGAGCAGTTCTTC. It codes for CASSSLAPHPEQFF.

This clone has a single count. The rearrangement uses TRBV28 and TRBJ2-7; D not resolved. The length of the CDR3 is 13 residues. Between the trimmed V and J ends, which lost 7 bases and 7 bases, there was a span of 17 bases. From germline, CDR1 is MDHEN and CDR2 SYDVKM. CDR3 region: CASTLPTLGEQYF. In DNA, the CDR3 is TGTGCCAGCACCCTACCAACCTTGGGGGAGCAGTACTTC.

The rearrangement joins TRBV5-1 to TRBJ2-2, with a weak D call TRBD1 (6 bases). Germline CDR1 SGHRS, CDR2 YFSETQ. V lost 1 base, J lost 2 bases, and 12 bases lay in between. The CDR3 totals 16 residues. CDR3 sequence: CASSLTGTKNTGELFF. For the CDR3, the DNA is TGCGCCAGCAGCTTGACCGGGACAAAAAACACCGGGGAGCTGTTTTTT.

This CDR3 reads CASSSGQGRTLSGNTIYF. Written as DNA, the CDR3 is TGTGCCAGCAGTTCCGGACAGGGGAGGACTCTCTCTGGAAACACCATATATTTT. V gene TRBV28 combines with J gene TRBJ1-3; 9 bases match TRBD1. This CDR3 is 18 amino acids long. Looked up from germline, CDR1 is MDHEN and CDR2 is SYDVKM. V lost 4 bases and J lost 0; bases outside the gene matches: 10. Full variable domain (outside the CDR3, taken from reference TRBV28 and TRBJ1-3): DVKVTQSSRYLVKRTGEKVFLECVQDMDHENMFWYRQDPGLGLRLIYFSYDVKMKEKGDIPEGYSVSREKKERFSLILESASTNQTSMYLCASSSGQGRTLSGNTIYFGEGSWLTVV.

The chain recombines TRBV25-1 with TRBJ1-5; D possibly corresponds to TRBD1 (5 bases). The length of the CDR3 is 14 residues. Germline CDR1 and CDR2: MGHDK and SYGVNS. V was shortened by 8 bases and J by 4 bases, with 15 bases between the two germline ends. This CDR3 reads CASGGGDENQPQHF. In DNA form, the CDR3 reads TGTGCCAGCGGCGGGGGGGATGAAAATCAGCCCCAGCATTTT.

This clone has a handful of counts. The CDR3 sequence is CASPKAVPRDTQYF. CDR3 in DNA: TGTGCCAGCCCTAAAGCGGTCCCGAGGGATACGCAGTATTTT. V and J are TRBV7-9 and TRBJ2-3, with D tentatively TRBD2 (5 bases). Between the trimmed V and J ends, which lost 8 bases and 6 bases, there was a span of 18 bases. Per the germline V gene, CDR1 is SEHNR and CDR2 is FQNEAQ (reference sequence). This CDR3 has 14 residues.

The rearrangement links TRBV10-3 to TRBJ2-3; D is unclear. Trimming removed 10 bases from V and 0 bases from J, with 5 bases in between. The CDR3 is 11 amino acids. Germline V CDR1 and CDR2: ENHRY, SYGVKD. CDR3 loop: CASQSTDTQYF. DNA of the CDR3: TGTGCCAGCCAAAGCACAGATACGCAGTATTTT.

The chain joins TRBV28 to TRBJ1-1; D is ambiguous. The CDR3 has 12 residues. Trimming left V 8 bases short and J 1 base short, with 8 bases between. Germline V gene lookup returns CDR1 MDHEN and CDR2 SYDVKM. CDR3 DNA: TGTGCCAGCTCACGGGGGAACACTGAAGCTTTCTTT. This codes for CASSRGNTEAFF.

This sequence joins TRBV5-1 and TRBJ1-2; D uncertain. Trimming cost V 0 bases and J 0 bases, with 15 bases left between them. Germline V CDR1 and CDR2: SGHRS, YFSETQ. The CDR3 runs to 17 residues. CDR3 region: CASSLAGKPPPNYGYTF. For the CDR3, the DNA is TGCGCCAGCAGCTTGGCCGGAAAACCGCCTCCTAACTATGGCTACACCTTC. Combining the CDR3 with reference TRBV5-1 and TRBJ1-2 gives the whole variable domain KAGVTQTPRYLIKTRGQQVTLSCSPISGHRSVSWYQQTPGQGLQFLFEYFSETQRNKGNFPGRFSGRQFSNSRSEMNVSTLELGDSALYLCASSLAGKPPPNYGYTFGSGTRLTVV.

This sequence joins TRBV4-1 and TRBJ2-7; D is uncertain. The CDR3 runs to 14 residues. Germline V lookup: CDR1 MGHRA, CDR2 YSYEKL. V dropped 3 bases and J dropped 1 base, with 10 bases sitting between them. CDR3 region: CASSHRTTSYEQYF. As DNA, the CDR3 is TGCGCCAGCAGCCACAGGACGACGTCCTACGAGCAGTACTTC.

The rearrangement links TRBV6-5 to TRBJ1-2; TRBD1 agrees at 10 bases. CDR3 length equals 15 residues. J was trimmed by 4 bases and V by 6 bases; bases with no gene match: 8. Germline V CDR1 and CDR2: MNHEY, SVGAGI. CDR3 region: CASRADRGRVYGYTF. CDR3 nucleotides: TGTGCCAGCAGAGCCGACAGGGGGCGAGTCTATGGCTACACCTTC.

This clone occurred once. V and J are TRBV29-1 and TRBJ1-2, with D possibly matching TRBD1 (6 bases). CDR1 and CDR2 (germline): SQVTM, ANQGSEA. CDR3 length: 11 residues. Between the trimmed V and J ends, which lost 5 bases and 6 bases, there was a span of 10 bases. Written as DNA, the CDR3 is TGCAGCGTTTGGACAGTTCATGGCTACACCTTC. This encodes CSVWTVHGYTF.

This chain links TRBV27 with TRBJ2-3, with 7 positions matching TRBD2. Per the germline V gene, CDR1 is MNHEY and CDR2 is SMNVEV (reference sequence). Unmatched junction bases numbered 12, after V lost 7 bases and J lost 5 bases. The CDR3 covers 15 residues. CDR3 residues: CASKELGRARDTQYF. CDR3 DNA: TGTGCCAGCAAGGAGTTAGGGAGGGCGAGAGATACGCAGTATTTT.

The rearrangement joins TRBV18 to TRBJ2-3; TRBD1 or TRBD2 may be the D gene (6 bases each). CDR1 is KGHSH, CDR2 LQKENI, per germline. CDR3 length: 16 residues. V was clipped by 3 bases and J by 5 bases, with 18 bases between them. CDR3 sequence: CASSPRDNAIVDTQYF. The CDR3 DNA is TGTGCCAGCTCACCGCGGGACAACGCCATAGTAGATACGCAGTATTTT.

The chain has TRBV28 and TRBJ2-3, with 8 bases identical to TRBD2. V lost 8 bases, J lost 3 bases, and 7 bases stayed unmatched. In germline, CDR1 is MDHEN, CDR2 SYDVKM. The CDR3 sequence is 14 residues long. The CDR3 loop is CASSGTGGTDTQYF. The CDR3, as DNA: TGTGCCAGCTCCGGGACGGGAGGGACAGATACGCAGTATTTT.

This chain connects TRBV3-1 (or the pseudogene TRBV3-2) to TRBJ2-2, with D possibly TRBD1 on 5 matching bases. The CDR3 totals 14 residues. CDR1 and CDR2 from the germline V gene are LGHDT and YNNKEL (reference sequence). Trimming cost V 2 bases and J 6 bases, with 10 bases left between them. The CDR3, as DNA: TGTGCCAGCAGCCAACTATCAGGGCCCGGGGAGCTGTTTTTT. Amino acids: CASSQLSGPGELFF.

The chain carries TRBV5-1 and TRBJ2-1; D possibly corresponds to TRBD2 (6 bases). Germline CDR1 SGHRS, CDR2 YFSETQ. The ends were cut back, 0 bases at V and 1 base at J, with 14 bases in the middle. The CDR3 is 17 amino acids. The CDR3 nucleotides read TGCGCCAGCAGCTTGGAAGGGTACGGGGGATCCTACAATGAGCAGTTCTTC. Translating it yields CASSLEGYGGSYNEQFF.

This chain uses TRBV6-5 with TRBJ2-5, with D uncertain. V dropped 0 bases and J dropped 0 bases, with 8 bases sitting between them. The germline V gene encodes CDR1 MNHEY and CDR2 SVGAGI. The CDR3 extends over 15 amino acids. The CDR3 spells CASSYSLNHQETQYF. In DNA, the CDR3 is TGTGCCAGCAGTTACTCGCTGAACCACCAAGAGACCCAGTACTTC.

The CDR3 here is CASRRDGSTDTQYF. The DNA for the CDR3 is TGTGCCAGCAGACGGGACGGTAGCACAGATACGCAGTATTTT. The rearrangement joins TRBV6-5 to TRBJ2-3; D tentatively fits TRBD1 or TRBD2 (5 bases each). Trimming stripped 6 bases from V and 0 bases from J, with 10 bases between. CDR3 length equals 14 residues. CDR1 and CDR2 (germline): MNHEY, SVGAGI.

This chain joins TRBV9 and TRBJ1-1; unclear D gene. V was pared by 1 base and J by 2 bases, with 9 bases between. In germline, CDR1 is SGDLS, CDR2 YYNGEE. This CDR3 spans 14 amino acids. CDR3 sequence reads: CASSVSTRNTEAFF. The CDR3 region has the DNA TGTGCCAGCAGCGTAAGTACCCGAAACACTGAAGCTTTCTTT.

This chain connects TRBV3-1 (or the pseudogene TRBV3-2) to TRBJ2-7; 8 nucleotides line up with TRBD2. This CDR3 has 16 amino acids. The germline CDR1 and CDR2 sequences are LGHDT and YNNKEL (reference sequence). Germline trimming cut 1 base from V and 5 bases from J; bases unmatched to any gene: 10. The CDR3 loop reads CASSQGRAGGFHEQYF. The CDR3 nucleotides are TGTGCCAGCAGCCAAGGGAGGGCGGGAGGCTTCCACGAGCAGTACTTC.